This paragraph reports one T cell receptor (beta chain). The antigen remains unidentified. The CDR3 runs 15 residues. Germline V lookup: CDR1 SGHAT, CDR2 FQNNGV. Trimming at V came to 5 bases and at J to 5 bases, leaving 4 bases not matched to a gene. Sequencing was performed with immunoSEQ multiplex PCR; in TCRdb, only in-frame clones are kept and a portion is missing. Of a few thousand clones in the sample, around 45% were seen once. The sample comes from a study of tumor-infiltrating lymphocytes in localized non-small cell lung cancer. General study findings and limits: Available tissue quantity limited TCR sequencing to a patient subset.

Sequencing input: uninvolved lung tissue not adjacent to the tumor. The sequence came from a human donor with non-small cell lung cancer. This chain connects TRBV11-2 to TRBJ2-5; 14 nucleotides align to TRBD2. CDR3 in amino acids: CASSPRLAGGETQYF. The CDR3, as DNA: TGTGCCAGCAGCCCTCGACTAGCGGGAGGGGAGACCCAGTACTTC.